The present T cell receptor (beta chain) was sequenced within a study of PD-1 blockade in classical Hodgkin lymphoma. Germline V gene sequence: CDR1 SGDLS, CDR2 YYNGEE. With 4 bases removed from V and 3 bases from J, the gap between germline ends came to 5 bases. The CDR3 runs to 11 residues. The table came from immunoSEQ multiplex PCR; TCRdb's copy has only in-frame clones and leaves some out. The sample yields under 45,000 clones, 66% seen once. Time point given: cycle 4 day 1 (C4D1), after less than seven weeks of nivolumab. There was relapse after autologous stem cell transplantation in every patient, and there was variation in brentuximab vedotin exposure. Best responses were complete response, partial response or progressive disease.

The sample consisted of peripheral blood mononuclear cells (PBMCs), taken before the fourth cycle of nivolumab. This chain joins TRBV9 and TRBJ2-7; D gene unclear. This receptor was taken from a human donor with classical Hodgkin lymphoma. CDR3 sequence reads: CASSPLYEQYF. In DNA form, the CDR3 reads TGTGCCAGCAGCCCCCTCTACGAGCAGTACTTC.